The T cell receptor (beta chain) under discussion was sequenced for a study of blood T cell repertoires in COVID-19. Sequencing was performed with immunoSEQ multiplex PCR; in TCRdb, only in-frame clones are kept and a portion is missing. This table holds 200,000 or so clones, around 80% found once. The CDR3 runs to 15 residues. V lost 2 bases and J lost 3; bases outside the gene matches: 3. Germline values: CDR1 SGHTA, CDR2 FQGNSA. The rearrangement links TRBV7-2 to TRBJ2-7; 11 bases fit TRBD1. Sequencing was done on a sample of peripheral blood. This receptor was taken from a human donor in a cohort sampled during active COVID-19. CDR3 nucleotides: TGTGCCAGCAGCTTATCCGGGACAGGGGGCTACGAGCAGTACTTC. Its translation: CASSLSGTGGYEQYF.